A single sample gave rise to the 7 T cell receptor beta chains below, sequenced in a study of T cell responses to AZD1222 COVID-19 vaccine. Clones were read by immunoSEQ multiplex PCR, and TCRdb kept only the in-frame ones, dropping some. The data hold fewer than 150,000 clones, with roughly nine tenths observed a single time. The starting material was peripheral blood, obtained 28 days after the second AZD1222 dose. The receptors stem from an adult who received the AZD1222 COVID-19 vaccine.

The rearrangement links TRBV11-2 to TRBJ2-1, with 7 bases that match TRBD1. The CDR3 loop spans 17 amino acids. V shed 0 bases and J 1 base; nucleotides not matched to a gene: 6. Per the germline V gene, CDR1 is SGHAT and CDR2 is FQNNGV. Written as DNA, the CDR3 is TGTGCCAGCAGCTTAGATCGGGGCAGGGGGTCCTACAATGAGCAGTTCTTC. Protein product: CASSLDRGRGSYNEQFF.

CDR3 sequence: CASTFAGSDQDTQYF. CDR3 nucleotides: TGTGCCAGCACCTTCGCGGGGTCAGATCAAGATACGCAGTATTTT. The chain uses TRBV7-9 and TRBJ2-3; the D gene is possibly TRBD2 (6 bases). This CDR3 is 15 amino acids long. Germline CDR1 is SEHNR and CDR2 is FQNEAQ (reference sequence). Trimming shortened V by 7 bases and J by 5 bases, and 19 bases separated the two germline ends. The full variable domain, with the rest looked up from reference TRBV7-9 and TRBJ2-3, is DTGVSQNPRHKITKRGQNVTFRCDPISEHNRLYWYRQTLGQGPEFLTYFQNEAQLEKSRLLSDRFSAERPKGSFSTLEIQRTEQGDSAMYLCASTFAGSDQDTQYFGPGTRLTVL.

This clone appeared a single time. The chain joins TRBV6-2 or TRBV6-3 to TRBJ1-5; D uncertain. Germline V gives CDR1 MNHEY, CDR2 SVGEGT. The CDR3 covers 17 residues. The V and J ends lost 5 bases and 2 bases respectively, with 19 bases between them. CDR3 nucleotides: TGTGCCAGCAGTCTCATCCGGAGACTGGCGGGCAATCAGCCCCAGCATTTT. This encodes CASSLIRRLAGNQPQHF.

This clone was seen only once. The chain recombines TRBV6-4 with TRBJ2-1; 8 nucleotides match TRBD2. V was pared by 7 bases and J by 0 bases, with 5 bases of the junction left unmatched. This CDR3 is 15 amino acids long. Looked up from germline, CDR1 is MRHNA and CDR2 is SNTAGT. CDR3 loop: CASKSGTSSYNEQFF. The CDR3 DNA is TGTGCCAGCAAGTCGGGGACTAGCTCCTACAATGAGCAGTTCTTC.

The chain has TRBV6-5 and TRBJ2-7, with D perhaps matching TRBD1 or TRBD2 (5 bases each). V lost 6 bases and J 4 bases, leaving 16 bases between the germline ends. The CDR3 is 14 amino acids. CDR1 is MNHEY and CDR2 is SVGAGI in the germline V gene. The DNA of the CDR3 is TGTGCCAGCAGGGGGGACCCTAGACCATACGAGCAGTACTTC. This gives the protein CASRGDPRPYEQYF.

The J gene is TRBJ2-1, the V gene TRBV27, with no clear D. Germline assignment: CDR1 MNHEY and CDR2 SMNVEV (reference sequence). V gave up 2 bases and J gave up 0 bases, with 11 bases separating them. The length of the CDR3 is 16 residues. In DNA form, the CDR3 reads TGTGCCAGCAGTTTAATGGCAGCCATCTCCTACAATGAGCAGTTCTTC. Its translation: CASSLMAAISYNEQFF.

This clone has just a few counts. The V call is TRBV5-5, the J call TRBJ1-5; the D gene is possibly TRBD1 (6 bases). The germline gives CDR1 SGHKS, CDR2 YYEKEE (reference sequence). The CDR3 runs 18 residues. V was pared by 0 bases and J by 0 bases, with 16 bases between. The CDR3 DNA is TGTGCCAGCAGCTTGGAAGTCGGGGGCACTTATAGCAATCAGCCCCAGCATTTT. It specifies CASSLEVGGTYSNQPQHF.